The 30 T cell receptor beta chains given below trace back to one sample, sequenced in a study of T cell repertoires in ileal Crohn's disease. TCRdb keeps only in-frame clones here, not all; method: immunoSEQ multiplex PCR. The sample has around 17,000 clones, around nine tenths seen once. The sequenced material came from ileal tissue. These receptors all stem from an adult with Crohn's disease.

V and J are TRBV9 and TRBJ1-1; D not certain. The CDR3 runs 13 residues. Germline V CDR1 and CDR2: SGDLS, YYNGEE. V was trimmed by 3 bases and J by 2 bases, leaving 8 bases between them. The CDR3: CASSGAGNTEAFF. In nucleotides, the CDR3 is TGTGCCAGCAGCGGGGCAGGAAACACTGAAGCTTTCTTT.

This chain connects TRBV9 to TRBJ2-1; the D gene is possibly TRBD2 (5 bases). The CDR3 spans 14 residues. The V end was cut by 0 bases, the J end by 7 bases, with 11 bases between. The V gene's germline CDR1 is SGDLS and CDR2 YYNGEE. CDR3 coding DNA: TGTGCCAGCAGCGTAGCCCTAGCTGGGAATGAGCAGTTCTTC. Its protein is CASSVALAGNEQFF.

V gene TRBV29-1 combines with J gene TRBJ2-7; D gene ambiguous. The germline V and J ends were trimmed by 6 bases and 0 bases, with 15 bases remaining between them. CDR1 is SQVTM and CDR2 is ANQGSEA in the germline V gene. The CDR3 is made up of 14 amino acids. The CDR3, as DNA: TGCAGCGTCGCGCTTCTAATCCCCTCCTACGAGCAGTACTTC. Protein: CSVALLIPSYEQYF.

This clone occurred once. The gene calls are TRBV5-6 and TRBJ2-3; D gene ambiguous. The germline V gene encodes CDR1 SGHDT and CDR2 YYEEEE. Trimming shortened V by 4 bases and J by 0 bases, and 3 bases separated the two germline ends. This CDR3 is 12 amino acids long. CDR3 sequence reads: CASSLSTDTQYF. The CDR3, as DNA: TGTGCCAGCAGCCTCAGCACAGATACGCAGTATTTT.

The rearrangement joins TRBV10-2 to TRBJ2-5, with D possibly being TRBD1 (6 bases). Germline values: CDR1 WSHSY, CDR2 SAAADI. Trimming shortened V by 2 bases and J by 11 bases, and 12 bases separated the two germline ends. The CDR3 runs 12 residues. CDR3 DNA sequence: TGCGCCAGCAGTGAGGAAACAGGGTTGCAGTACTTC. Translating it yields CASSEETGLQYF.

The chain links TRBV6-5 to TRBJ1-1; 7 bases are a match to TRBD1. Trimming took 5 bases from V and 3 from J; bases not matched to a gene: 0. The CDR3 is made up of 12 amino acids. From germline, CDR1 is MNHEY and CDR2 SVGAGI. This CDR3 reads CASSQGDTEAFF. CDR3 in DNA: TGTGCCAGCAGTCAGGGGGACACTGAAGCTTTCTTT.

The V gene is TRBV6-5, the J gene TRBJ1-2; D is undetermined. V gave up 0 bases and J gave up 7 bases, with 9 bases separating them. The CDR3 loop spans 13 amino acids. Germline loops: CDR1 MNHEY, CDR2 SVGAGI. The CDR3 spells CASSYSDISGYTF. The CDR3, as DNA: TGTGCCAGCAGTTACTCTGACATAAGTGGCTACACCTTC.

Written as DNA, the CDR3 is TGCGCCAGCGCCGGGACAGGGGGCTTCAATGAGCAGTTCTTC. This gives the protein CASAGTGGFNEQFF. This sequence joins TRBV5-1 and TRBJ2-1, with 12 bases aligning to TRBD1. CDR1 is SGHRS and CDR2 is YFSETQ in the germline V gene. The trim removed 7 bases at V and 6 bases at J, leaving 5 bases unmatched. The CDR3 has 14 amino acids.

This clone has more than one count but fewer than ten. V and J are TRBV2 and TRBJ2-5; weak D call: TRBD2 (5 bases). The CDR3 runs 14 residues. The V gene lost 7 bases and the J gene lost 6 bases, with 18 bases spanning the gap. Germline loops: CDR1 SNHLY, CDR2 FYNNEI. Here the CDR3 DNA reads TGTGCCAGCAAGACTCCCGGCCGGGGAAAGACCCAGTACTTC. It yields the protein CASKTPGRGKTQYF.

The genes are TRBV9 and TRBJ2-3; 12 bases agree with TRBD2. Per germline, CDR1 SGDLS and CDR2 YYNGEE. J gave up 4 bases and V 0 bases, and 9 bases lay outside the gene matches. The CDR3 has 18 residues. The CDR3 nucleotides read TGTGCCAGCAGCGTAGGAGGTGTTGGACTAGCGGGATCAGATACGCAGTATTTT. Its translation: CASSVGGVGLAGSDTQYF.

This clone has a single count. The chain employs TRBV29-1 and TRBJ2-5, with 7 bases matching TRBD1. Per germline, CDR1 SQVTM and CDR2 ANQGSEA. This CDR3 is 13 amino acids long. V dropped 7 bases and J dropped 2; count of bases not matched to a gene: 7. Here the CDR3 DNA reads TGCAGCGCCGCTCGGGGACAGCAAGAGACCCAGTACTTC. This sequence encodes CSAARGQQETQYF.

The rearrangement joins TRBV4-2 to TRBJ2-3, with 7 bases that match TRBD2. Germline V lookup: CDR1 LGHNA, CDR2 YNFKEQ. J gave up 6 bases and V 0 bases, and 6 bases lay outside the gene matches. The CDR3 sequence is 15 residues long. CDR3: CASSQDWRGGDTQYF. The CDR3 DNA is TGTGCCAGCAGCCAAGATTGGCGGGGAGGGGATACGCAGTATTTT.

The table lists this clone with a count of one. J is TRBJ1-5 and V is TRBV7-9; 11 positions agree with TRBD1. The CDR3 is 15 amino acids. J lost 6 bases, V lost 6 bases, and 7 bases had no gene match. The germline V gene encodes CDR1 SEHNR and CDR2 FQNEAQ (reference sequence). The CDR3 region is CASRSGQGDGQPQHF. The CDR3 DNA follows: TGTGCCAGCAGATCGGGACAGGGGGACGGTCAGCCCCAGCATTTT.

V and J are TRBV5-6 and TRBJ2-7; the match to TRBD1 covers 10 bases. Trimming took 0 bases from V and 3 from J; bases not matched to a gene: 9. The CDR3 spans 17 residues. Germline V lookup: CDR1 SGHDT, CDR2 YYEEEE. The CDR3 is CASSLGQGAGPSYEQYF. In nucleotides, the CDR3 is TGTGCCAGCAGCTTGGGACAGGGGGCCGGACCGAGCTACGAGCAGTACTTC.

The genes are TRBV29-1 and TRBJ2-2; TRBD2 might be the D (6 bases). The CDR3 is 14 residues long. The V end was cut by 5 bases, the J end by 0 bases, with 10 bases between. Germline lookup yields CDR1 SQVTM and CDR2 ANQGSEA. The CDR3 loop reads CSVYGRSNTGELFF. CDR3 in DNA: TGCAGCGTTTACGGGAGATCGAACACCGGGGAGCTGTTTTTT.

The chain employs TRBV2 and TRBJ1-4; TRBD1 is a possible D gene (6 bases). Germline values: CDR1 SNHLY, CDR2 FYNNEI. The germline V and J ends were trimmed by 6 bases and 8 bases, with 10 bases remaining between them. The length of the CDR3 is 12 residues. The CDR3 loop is CASRQGREKLFF. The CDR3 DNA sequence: TGTGCCAGCAGACAGGGACGGGAAAAACTGTTTTTT.

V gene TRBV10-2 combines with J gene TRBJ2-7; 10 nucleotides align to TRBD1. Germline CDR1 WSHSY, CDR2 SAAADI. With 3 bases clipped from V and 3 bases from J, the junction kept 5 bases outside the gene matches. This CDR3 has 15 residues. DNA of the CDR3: TGCGCCAGCAGTGACCTGGGACAGGGGTTCTACGAGCAGTACTTC. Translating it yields CASSDLGQGFYEQYF.

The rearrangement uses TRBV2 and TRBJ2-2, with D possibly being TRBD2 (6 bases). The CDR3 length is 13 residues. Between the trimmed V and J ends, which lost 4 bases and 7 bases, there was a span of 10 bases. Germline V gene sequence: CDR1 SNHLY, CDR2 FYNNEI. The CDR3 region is CASSGGRGGELFF. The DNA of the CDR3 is TGTGCCAGCAGTGGAGGGCGGGGCGGGGAGCTGTTTTTT.

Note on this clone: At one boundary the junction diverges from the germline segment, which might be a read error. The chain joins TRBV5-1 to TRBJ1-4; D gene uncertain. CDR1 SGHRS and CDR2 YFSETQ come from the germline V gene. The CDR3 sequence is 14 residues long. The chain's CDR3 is CASSLGVTNEKLFF. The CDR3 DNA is TGCGCCAGCAGTTTGGGAGTAACTAATGAAAAACTGTTTTTT.

The CDR3 is CASSPGGGMGTEAFF. The CDR3 nucleotides are TGTGCCAGCTCACCGGGAGGAGGGATGGGCACTGAAGCTTTCTTT. The chain has TRBV18 and TRBJ1-1; D gene ambiguous. Germline loops: CDR1 KGHSH, CDR2 LQKENI. This CDR3 spans 15 amino acids. V lost 3 bases and J lost 4, with 15 bases in between.

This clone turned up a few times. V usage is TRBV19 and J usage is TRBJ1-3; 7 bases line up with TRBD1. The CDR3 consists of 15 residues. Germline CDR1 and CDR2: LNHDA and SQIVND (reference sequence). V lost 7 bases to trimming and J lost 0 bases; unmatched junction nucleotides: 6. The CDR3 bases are TGTGCCAGTACACGACAGGGAATCTCTGGAAACACCATATATTTT. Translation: CASTRQGISGNTIYF.

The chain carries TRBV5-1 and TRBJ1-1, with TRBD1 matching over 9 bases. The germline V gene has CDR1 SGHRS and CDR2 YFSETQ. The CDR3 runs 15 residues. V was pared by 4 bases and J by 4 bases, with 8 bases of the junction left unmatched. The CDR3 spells CASSPGTGRGTEAFF. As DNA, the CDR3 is TGCGCCAGCAGCCCCGGGACAGGGAGGGGCACTGAAGCTTTCTTT.

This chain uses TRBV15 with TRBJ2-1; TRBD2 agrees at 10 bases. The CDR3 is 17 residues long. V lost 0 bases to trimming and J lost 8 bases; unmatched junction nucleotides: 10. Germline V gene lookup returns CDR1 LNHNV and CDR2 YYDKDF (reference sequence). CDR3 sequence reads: CATSRDRASGRADEQFF. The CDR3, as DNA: TGTGCCACCAGCAGAGATAGGGCTAGCGGGAGAGCGGATGAGCAGTTCTTC.

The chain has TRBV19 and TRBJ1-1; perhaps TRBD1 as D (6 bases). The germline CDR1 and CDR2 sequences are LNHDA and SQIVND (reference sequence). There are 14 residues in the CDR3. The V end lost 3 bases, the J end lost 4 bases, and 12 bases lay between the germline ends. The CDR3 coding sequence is TGTGCCAGTAGTATTCGATCAGGGGCCACTGAAGCTTTCTTT. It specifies CASSIRSGATEAFF.

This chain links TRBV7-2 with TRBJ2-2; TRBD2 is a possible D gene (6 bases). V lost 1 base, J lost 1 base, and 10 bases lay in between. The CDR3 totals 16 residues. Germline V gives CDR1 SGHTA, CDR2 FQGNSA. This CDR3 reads CASSLVSGGNTGELFF. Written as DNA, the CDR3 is TGTGCCAGCAGCTTAGTTAGCGGAGGGAACACCGGGGAGCTGTTTTTT. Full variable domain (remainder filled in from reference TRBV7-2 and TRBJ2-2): GAGVSQSPSNKVTEKGKDVELRCDPISGHTALYWYRQSLGQGLEFLIYFQGNSAPDKSGLPSDRFSAERTGGSVSTLTIQRTQQEDSAVYLCASSLVSGGNTGELFFGEGSRLTVL.

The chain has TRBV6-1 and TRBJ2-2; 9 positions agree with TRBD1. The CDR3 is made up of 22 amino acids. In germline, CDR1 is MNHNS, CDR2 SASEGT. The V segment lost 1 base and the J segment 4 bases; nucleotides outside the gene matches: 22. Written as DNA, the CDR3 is TGTGCCAGCAGTGAAGGGGGACAGGGAGTAGTGGCGGGAGAGGTAGTCACCGGGGAGCTGTTTTTT. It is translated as CASSEGGQGVVAGEVVTGELFF.

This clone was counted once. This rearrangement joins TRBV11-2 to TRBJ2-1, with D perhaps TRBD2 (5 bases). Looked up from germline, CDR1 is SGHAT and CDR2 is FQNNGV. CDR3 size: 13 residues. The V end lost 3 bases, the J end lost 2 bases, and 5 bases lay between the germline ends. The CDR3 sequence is CASSFGTYNEQFF. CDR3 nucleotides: TGTGCCAGCAGCTTCGGGACCTACAATGAGCAGTTCTTC.

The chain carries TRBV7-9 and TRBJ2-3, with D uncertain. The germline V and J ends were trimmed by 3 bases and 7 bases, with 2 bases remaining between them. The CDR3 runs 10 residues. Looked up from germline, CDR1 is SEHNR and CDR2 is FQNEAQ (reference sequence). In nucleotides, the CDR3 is TGTGCCAGCAGCTTTAATACGCAGTATTTT. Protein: CASSFNTQYF. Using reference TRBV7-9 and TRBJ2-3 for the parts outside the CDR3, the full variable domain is DTGVSQNPRHKITKRGQNVTFRCDPISEHNRLYWYRQTLGQGPEFLTYFQNEAQLEKSRLLSDRFSAERPKGSFSTLEIQRTEQGDSAMYLCASSFNTQYFGPGTRLTVL.

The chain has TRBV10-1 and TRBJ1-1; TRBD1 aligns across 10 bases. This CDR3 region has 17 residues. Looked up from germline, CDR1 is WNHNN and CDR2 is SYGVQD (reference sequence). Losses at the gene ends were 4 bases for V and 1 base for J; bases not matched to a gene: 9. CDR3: CASSATGTGAWNTEAFF. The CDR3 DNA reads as TGCGCCAGCAGTGCAACCGGGACAGGGGCGTGGAACACTGAAGCTTTCTTT.

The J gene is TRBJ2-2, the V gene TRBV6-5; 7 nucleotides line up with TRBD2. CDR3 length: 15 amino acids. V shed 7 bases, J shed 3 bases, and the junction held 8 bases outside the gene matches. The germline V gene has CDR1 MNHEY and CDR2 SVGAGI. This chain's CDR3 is CASTSGEGHTGELFF. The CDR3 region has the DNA TGTGCCAGCACCTCGGGGGAGGGGCACACCGGGGAGCTGTTTTTT.